This T cell receptor (beta chain) was obtained from a study of blood T cells in healthy people across ages. At the level of the study: About one barcoded TCR beta cDNA was captured per two T cells.

This clonotype was counted between two and nine times. Together with a sample-barcoded 5' primer, a J-beta primer mix was included in a second PCR lasting about 7 to 12 cycles. One entry per CDR3 protein, called by TCRdb with MiXCR from the 5' RACE reads. This sample has about 680,000 distinct CDR3 sequences, with 49% found just once. The CDR3 is 14 amino acids. The ends were cut back, 4 bases at V and 2 bases at J, with 12 bases in the middle. Germline V gene lookup returns CDR1 LGHDT and CDR2 YNNKEL (reference sequence). The sample was blood. The sequence came from a woman aged 55-69 years in good health. This rearrangement joins TRBV3-1 to TRBJ2-7, with D possibly being TRBD1 or TRBD2 (5 bases each). The CDR3 DNA is TGTGCCAGCAGCCGGGCAGGGAGTACCTACGAGCAGTACTTC. Its protein is CASSRAGSTYEQYF.